These T cell receptor beta chains were read from a single sample in a study of CD8 T cells in Susac syndrome. MiXCR was run by TCRdb on the immunoSEQ multiplex PCR reads, yielding one entry per CDR3 protein. In the table there are 80,000 or so distinct CDR3 sequences, about 93% of which are singletons. Material: CD4+ T cells from PBMCs. The receptor set was obtained from a human donor with Susac syndrome. CDR3s include the opening cysteine and the closing phenylalanine or tryptophan.

v_gene	CDR3aa
TRBV10-3	CASTAVAGNSPLHF
TRBV25-1	CASSGTRRAQYF
TRBV5-1	CASRTGLATDTQYF
TRBV5-1	CASSLRDSANEQFF
TRBV6-2/TRBV6-3	CASSQGQPHVNEQYF
TRBV12-3/TRBV12-4	CASSPGQHYGYTF
TRBV20-1	CSAQDLSGNTIYF
TRBV19	CASSILAGGYTGELFF
TRBV3-1	CASSLAGSSGSREQYF
TRBV7-2	CASSSGHLQETQYF
TRBV27	CASSFGGALRNEQFF
TRBV6-1	CATAAAGVTDTQYF
TRBV19	CASSVWDTGRNQPQHF
TRBV5-1	CASRDRGVVGEKLFF
TRBV24-1	CATSDFRAGANNEQYF
TRBV24-1	CATSDPRDPTGELFF
TRBV28	CASNDKPGRAHEQFF
TRBV2	CASRGHGGSNEQFF
TRBV6-6	CAIQGGTIETQYF
TRBV5-1	CASSLVGGIETQYF
TRBV2	CASSEAGTSGLYVEQFF
TRBV12-3/TRBV12-4	CASGRTSGGFEQFF
TRBV19	CASSTPGHFYEQYF
TRBV5-6	CASSFQGPLTYEQYF
TRBV19	CASKNRENTEAFF
TRBV28	CASSLKLLLGGGDEQFF
TRBV7-9	CASSFMQNTEAFF
TRBV18	CASSLGQVKTGELFF
TRBV9	CASSGAGSGELFF
TRBV29-1	CSVDPRERTDTQYF
TRBV7-9	CASTRMQGAGNEKLFF